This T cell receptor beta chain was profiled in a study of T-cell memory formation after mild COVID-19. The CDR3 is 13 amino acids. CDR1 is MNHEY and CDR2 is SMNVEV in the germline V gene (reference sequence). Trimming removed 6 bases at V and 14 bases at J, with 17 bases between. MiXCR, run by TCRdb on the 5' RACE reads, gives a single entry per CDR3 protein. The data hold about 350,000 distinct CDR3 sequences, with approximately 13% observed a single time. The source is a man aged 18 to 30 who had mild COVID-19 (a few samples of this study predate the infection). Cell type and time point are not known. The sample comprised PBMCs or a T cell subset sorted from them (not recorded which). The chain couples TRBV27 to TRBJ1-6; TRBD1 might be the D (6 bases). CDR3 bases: TGTGCCAGCAGAGGACAGAACTCGAACACCCTCCACTTT. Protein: CASRGQNSNTLHF.